One T cell receptor (beta chain) is described in this entry. The antigen it recognizes is unknown. The input lacks base qualities; no much larger clone sits a single base away. Per the germline V gene, SGHVS is the CDR1 and FNYEAQ is the CDR2. The CDR3 contains 15 residues, cysteine and phenylalanine counted. The DNA shown is the 45-base CDR3, in frame from base 1. The junction shows trimming of 4 bases on V and 8 bases on J, and the gene matches do not reach 9 bases of it. The sample comes from a study of blood T cell repertoires in COVID-19 (dated by TCRdb to about 2020). Broadly, across the study: The collaborator samples originated in the United States, Italy and Spain and spanned the acute and convalescent phases of COVID-19. The material from the prospective study consisted of cDNA or gDNA derived from T cells, B-cell-depleted T cells, or PBMCs. Subjects who had been exposed to COVID-19, were actively infected with it, or had recovered from it provided the deeply sampled blood TCRbeta repertoires that made up the dataset. A freely available public database, intended as a resource for researchers studying the immune response to SARS-CoV-2, is where the repertoires were released. The samples were drawn from the first 160 participants of the ongoing ImmuneRACE study and from 1,254 subjects provided by 6 global collaborators. A de-identified subject ID, COVID-19 status, age in years and sex were almost always included in the sample metadata. HLA class I and class II types, where available, came from metadata supplied by the sample provider rather than from assay-based typing.

TCRbeta CDR3 regions were amplified from genomic DNA by means of the immunoSEQ Assay, a bias-controlled multiplex PCR. Per the authors' processing: The number of nucleated cells in each sample was estimated from the amplification of reference gene primers within the assay. To quantify the absolute abundance of each unique TCRbeta CDR3 rearrangement, sequence reads were collapsed and filtered. Productive Simpson clonality was computed per sample as the square root of Simpson's diversity index over productive rearrangements. TCRdb holds this immuneACCESS table with in-frame rearrangements only. Some clones are missing; in checked studies, unresolved V genes explain under half, and the rest has no known cause. V, J and clone size reflect that table, while D and trimming were determined from the DNA. The table for this sample lists over 95,000 clones; roughly 76% of them were counted only once. In total, the top ten clones hold more than 9% of the sample.

On the study overall, not on this receptor specifically: The quantity of clinical and demographic metadata differed by source and by participant and was supplied without curation.

Whole blood was collected in K2EDTA tubes by collaborating institutions according to the institutions' own protocols. For TCRbeta analysis, collaborators shipped samples in one of three forms: frozen whole blood, isolated PBMCs, or DNA extracted from either of those sample types. The sample taken for sequencing was peripheral blood. This receptor was taken from a human donor in a cohort sampled during active COVID-19. This chain joins TRBV7-6 to TRBJ2-1; 9 nucleotides in the junction match TRBD2. This receptor carries the CDR3 CASSSSGGGAYEQFF. The DNA is TGTGCCAGCAGCTCGTCTGGCGGGGGGGCTTATGAGCAGTTCTTC.